The clone carrying this T cell receptor (beta chain) was counted at least ten times. One entry per CDR3 protein results from TCRdb running MiXCR on the PCR reads. The top ten clones hold approximately 28% of a sample with over 10,000 distinct CDR3 sequences, more than 45% of them seen once. The V end was cut by 1 base, the J end by 0 bases, with 6 bases between. This CDR3 spans 14 amino acids. The germline CDR1 and CDR2 sequences are SGHTA and FQGNSA. These data come from a study of tumor-infiltrating lymphocytes in oesophageal squamous cell carcinoma. The receptor was derived from a female donor with esophageal squamous cell carcinoma. Sample: esophageal tumor tissue. The chain links TRBV7-2 to TRBJ1-2; D gene ambiguous. The DNA for the CDR3 is TGTGCCAGCAGCTTAGTCCGCGCTAACTATGGCTACACCTTC. Translating it yields CASSLVRANYGYTF. Based on the CDR3 plus reference TRBV7-2 and TRBJ1-2, the full variable domain is GAGVSQSPSNKVTEKGKDVELRCDPISGHTALYWYRQSLGQGLEFLIYFQGNSAPDKSGLPSDRFSAERTGGSVSTLTIQRTQQEDSAVYLCASSLVRANYGYTFGSGTRLTVV.